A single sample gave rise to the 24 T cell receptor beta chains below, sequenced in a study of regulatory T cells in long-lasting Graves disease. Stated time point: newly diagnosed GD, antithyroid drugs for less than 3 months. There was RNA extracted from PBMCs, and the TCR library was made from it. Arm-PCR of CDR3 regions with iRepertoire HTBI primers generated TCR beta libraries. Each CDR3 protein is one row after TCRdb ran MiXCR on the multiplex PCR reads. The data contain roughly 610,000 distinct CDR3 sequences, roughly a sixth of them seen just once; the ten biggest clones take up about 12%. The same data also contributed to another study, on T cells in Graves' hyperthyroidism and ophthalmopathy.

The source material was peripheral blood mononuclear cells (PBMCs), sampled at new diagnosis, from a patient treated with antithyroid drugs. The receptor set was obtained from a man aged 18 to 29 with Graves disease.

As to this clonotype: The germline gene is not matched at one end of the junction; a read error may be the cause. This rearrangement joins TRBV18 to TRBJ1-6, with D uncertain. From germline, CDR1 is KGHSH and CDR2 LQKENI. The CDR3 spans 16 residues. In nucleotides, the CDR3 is TGTACCAGCTCACCGGCGGGCCCCACACATAATTCACCCCTCCACTTT. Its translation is CTSSPAGPTHNSPLHF.

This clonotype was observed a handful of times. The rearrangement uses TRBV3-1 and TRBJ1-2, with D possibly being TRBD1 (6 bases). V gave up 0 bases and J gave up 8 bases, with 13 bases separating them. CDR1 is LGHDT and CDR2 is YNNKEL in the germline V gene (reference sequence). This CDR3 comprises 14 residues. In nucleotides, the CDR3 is TGTGCCAGCAGCCAAGAAGCCAGGGGCTACGGCTACACCTTC. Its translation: CASSQEARGYGYTF.

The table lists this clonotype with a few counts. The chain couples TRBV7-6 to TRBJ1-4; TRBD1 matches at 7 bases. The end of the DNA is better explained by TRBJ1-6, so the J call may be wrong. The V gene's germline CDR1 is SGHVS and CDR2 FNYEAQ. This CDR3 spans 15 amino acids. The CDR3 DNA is TGTGCCAGCAGCCTCGACAGGGCATTGGTGGCACCCCTCCACTTT. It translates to CASSLDRALVAPLHF.

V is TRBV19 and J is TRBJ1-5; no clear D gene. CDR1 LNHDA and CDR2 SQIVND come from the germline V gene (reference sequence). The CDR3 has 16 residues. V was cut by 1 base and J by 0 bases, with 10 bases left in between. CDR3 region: CASSIGAALSNQPQHF. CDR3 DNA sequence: TGTGCCAGTAGTATAGGTGCAGCCCTTAGCAATCAGCCCCAGCATTTT.

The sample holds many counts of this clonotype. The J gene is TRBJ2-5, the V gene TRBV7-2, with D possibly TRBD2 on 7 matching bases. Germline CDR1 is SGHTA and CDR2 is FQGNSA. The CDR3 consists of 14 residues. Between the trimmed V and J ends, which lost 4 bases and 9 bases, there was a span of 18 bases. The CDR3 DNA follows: TGTGCCAGCAGCTACGGACAGCATGGGGGGGCCCAGTACTTC. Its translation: CASSYGQHGGAQYF.

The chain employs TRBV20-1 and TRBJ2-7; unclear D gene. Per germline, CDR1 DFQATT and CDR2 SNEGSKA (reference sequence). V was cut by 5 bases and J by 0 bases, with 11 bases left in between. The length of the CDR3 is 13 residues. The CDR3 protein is CSARSLSSYEQYF. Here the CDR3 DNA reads TGCAGTGCTCGCTCTCTAAGCTCCTACGAGCAGTACTTC.

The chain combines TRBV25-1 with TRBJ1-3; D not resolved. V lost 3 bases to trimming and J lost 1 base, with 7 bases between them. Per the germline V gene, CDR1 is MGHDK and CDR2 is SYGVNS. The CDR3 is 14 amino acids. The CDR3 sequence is CASSEERSGNTIYF. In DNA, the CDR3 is TGTGCCAGCAGTGAGGAACGATCTGGAAACACCATATATTTT.

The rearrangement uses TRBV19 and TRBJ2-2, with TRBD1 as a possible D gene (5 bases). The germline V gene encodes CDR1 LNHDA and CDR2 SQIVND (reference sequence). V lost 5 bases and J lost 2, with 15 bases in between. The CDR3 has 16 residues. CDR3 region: CASSVFQGKNTGELFF. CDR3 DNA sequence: TGTGCCAGTAGTGTCTTCCAGGGAAAAAACACCGGGGAGCTGTTTTTT.

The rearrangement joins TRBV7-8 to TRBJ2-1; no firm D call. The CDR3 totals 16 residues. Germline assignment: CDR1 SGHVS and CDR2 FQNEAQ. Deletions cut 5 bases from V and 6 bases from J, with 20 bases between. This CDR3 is CASSPQPRSKSNEQFF. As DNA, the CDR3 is TGTGCCAGCAGCCCCCAGCCACGCTCGAAGAGCAATGAGCAGTTCTTC.

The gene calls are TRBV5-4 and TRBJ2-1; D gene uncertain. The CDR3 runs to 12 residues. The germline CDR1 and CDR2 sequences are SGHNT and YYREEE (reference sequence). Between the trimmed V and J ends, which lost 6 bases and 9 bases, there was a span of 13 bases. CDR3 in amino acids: CASNGRLGEQFF. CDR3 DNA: TGTGCCAGCAACGGCAGGTTGGGTGAGCAGTTCTTC.

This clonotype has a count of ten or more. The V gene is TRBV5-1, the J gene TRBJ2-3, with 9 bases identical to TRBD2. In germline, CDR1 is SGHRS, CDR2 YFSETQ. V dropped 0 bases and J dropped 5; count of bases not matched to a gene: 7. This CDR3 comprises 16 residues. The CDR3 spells CASSLAIAGAGDTQYF. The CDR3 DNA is TGCGCCAGCAGCTTGGCTATAGCGGGGGCGGGAGATACGCAGTATTTT.

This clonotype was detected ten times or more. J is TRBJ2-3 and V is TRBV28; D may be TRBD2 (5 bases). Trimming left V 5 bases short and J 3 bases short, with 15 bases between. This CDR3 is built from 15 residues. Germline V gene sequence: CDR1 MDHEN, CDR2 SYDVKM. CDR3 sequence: CASSPSGVWTDTQYF. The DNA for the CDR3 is TGTGCCAGCAGTCCCTCCGGGGTATGGACAGATACGCAGTATTTT.

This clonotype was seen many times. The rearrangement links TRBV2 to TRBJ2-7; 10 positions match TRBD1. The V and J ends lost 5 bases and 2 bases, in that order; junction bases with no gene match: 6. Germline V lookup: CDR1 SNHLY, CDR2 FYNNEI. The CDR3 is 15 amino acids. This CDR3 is CASSPRDRGPYEQYF. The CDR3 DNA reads TGTGCCAGCAGTCCCCGGGACAGGGGACCCTACGAGCAGTACTTC. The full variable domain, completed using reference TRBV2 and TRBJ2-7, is EPEVTQTPSHQVTQMGQEVILRCVPISNHLYFYWYRQILGQKVEFLVSFYNNEISEKSEIFDDQFSVERPDGSNFTLKIRSTKLEDSAMYFCASSPRDRGPYEQYFGPGTRLTVT.

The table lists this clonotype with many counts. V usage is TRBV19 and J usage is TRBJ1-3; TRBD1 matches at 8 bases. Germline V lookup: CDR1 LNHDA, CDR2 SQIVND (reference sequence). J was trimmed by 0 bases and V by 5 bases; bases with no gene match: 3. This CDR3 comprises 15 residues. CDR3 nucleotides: TGTGCCAGTAGTGACGACAGGGGCTCTGGAAACACCATATATTTT. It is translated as CASSDDRGSGNTIYF.

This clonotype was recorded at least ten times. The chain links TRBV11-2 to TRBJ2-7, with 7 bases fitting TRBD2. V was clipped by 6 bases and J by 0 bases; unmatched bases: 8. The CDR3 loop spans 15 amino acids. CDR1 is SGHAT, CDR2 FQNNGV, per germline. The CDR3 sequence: CASSRPGLSSYEQYF. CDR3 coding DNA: TGTGCCAGCAGTCGACCGGGACTATCCTCCTACGAGCAGTACTTC. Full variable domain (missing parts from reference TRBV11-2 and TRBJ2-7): EAGVAQSPRYKIIEKRQSVAFWCNPISGHATLYWYQQILGQGPKLLIQFQNNGVVDDSQLPKDRFSAERLKGVDSTLKIQPAKLEDSAVYLCASSRPGLSSYEQYFGPGTRLTVT.

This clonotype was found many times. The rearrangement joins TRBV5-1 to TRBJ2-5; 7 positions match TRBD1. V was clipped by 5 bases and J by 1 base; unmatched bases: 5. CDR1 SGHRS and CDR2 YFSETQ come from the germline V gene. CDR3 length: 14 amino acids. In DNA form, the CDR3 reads TGCGCCAGCAGAGAGGGGGCGGCCCAAGAGACCCAGTACTTC. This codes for CASREGAAQETQYF.

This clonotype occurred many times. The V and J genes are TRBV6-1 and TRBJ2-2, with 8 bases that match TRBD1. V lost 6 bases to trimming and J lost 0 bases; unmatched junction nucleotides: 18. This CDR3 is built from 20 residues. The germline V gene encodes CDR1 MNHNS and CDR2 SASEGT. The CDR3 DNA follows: TGTGCCAGCAGAACGGACAGGGTCGATATGAGGCGCCCGAACACCGGGGAGCTGTTTTTT. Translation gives CASRTDRVDMRRPNTGELFF.

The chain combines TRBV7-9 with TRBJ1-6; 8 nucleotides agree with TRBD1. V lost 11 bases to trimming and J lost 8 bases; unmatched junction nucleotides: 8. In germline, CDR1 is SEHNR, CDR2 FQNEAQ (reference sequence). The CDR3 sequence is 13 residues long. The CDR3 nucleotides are TGTGCCGGCGCTCCACAGGGGGATTCACCCCTCCACTTT. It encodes CAGAPQGDSPLHF.

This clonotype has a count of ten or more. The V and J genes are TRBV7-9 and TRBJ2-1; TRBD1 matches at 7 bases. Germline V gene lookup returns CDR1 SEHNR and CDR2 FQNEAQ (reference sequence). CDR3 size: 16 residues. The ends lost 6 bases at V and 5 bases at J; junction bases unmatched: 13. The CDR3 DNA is TGTGCCAGCAGTAGAAACAGGGGACCACGCAACAATGAGCAGTTCTTC. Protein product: CASSRNRGPRNNEQFF. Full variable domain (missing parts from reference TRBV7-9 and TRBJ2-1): DTGVSQNPRHKITKRGQNVTFRCDPISEHNRLYWYRQTLGQGPEFLTYFQNEAQLEKSRLLSDRFSAERPKGSFSTLEIQRTEQGDSAMYLCASSRNRGPRNNEQFFGPGTRLTVL.

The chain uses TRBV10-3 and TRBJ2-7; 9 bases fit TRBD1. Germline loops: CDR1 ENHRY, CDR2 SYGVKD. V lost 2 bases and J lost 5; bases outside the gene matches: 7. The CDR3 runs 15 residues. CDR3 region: CAISEQGQGLHEQYF. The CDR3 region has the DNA TGTGCCATCAGTGAGCAGGGACAGGGTTTACACGAGCAGTACTTC.

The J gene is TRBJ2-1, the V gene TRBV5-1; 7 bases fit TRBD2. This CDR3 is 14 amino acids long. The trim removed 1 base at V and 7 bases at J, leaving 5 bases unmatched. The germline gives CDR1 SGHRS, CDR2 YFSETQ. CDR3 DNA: TGCGCCAGCAGCTTGCAAGGCGGGAGTAATGAGCAGTTCTTC. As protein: CASSLQGGSNEQFF.

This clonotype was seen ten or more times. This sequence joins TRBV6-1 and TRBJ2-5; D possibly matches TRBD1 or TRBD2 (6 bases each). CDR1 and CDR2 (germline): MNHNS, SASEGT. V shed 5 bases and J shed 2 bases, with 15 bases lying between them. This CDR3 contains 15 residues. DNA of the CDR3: TGTGCCAGCAGTCACCGACAGGCGGGGCAAGAGACCCAGTACTTC. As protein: CASSHRQAGQETQYF.

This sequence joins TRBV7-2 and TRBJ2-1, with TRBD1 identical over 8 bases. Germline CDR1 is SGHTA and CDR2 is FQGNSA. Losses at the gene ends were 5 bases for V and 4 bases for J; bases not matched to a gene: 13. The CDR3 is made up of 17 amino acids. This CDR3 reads CASSQGWRTGRYNEQFF. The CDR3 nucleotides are TGTGCCAGCAGCCAGGGGTGGAGGACAGGGAGGTACAATGAGCAGTTCTTC.

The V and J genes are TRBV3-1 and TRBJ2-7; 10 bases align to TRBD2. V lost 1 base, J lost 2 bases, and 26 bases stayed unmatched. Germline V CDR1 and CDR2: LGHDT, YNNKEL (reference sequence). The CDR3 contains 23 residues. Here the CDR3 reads CASSQGGRSTGLAVQKRAYEQYF. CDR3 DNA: TGTGCCAGCAGCCAAGGGGGAAGGTCGACCGGACTAGCGGTCCAGAAGAGGGCCTACGAGCAGTACTTC.